What follows are 9 T cell receptor beta chains derived from one specimen sequenced in a study of cytomegalovirus exposure and HLA in healthy donors. The PCR contained 60 Vbeta and 13 Jbeta primers. Profiling relied on immunoSEQ multiplex PCR, and the TCRdb table lists in-frame clones only, not all of them. The sample comprises about 160,000 clones, 79% of which are singletons, and 6% to 6.5% rests with the top ten. The source material was PBMCs. The receptors were sampled from a man aged 45-60 years in good health and CMV-seropositive.

The V gene is TRBV30, the J gene TRBJ1-3; D is ambiguous. Germline V gene lookup returns CDR1 GTSNPN and CDR2 SVGIG (reference sequence). The CDR3 is 11 amino acids. CDR3: CGRGSGNTIYF. The CDR3 bases are TGTGGACGGGGATCAGGAAACACCATATATTTT.

The J gene is TRBJ2-2, the V gene TRBV5-1, with 13 bases identical to TRBD2. The CDR3 is 17 residues long. The germline gives CDR1 SGHRS, CDR2 YFSETQ. V gave up 0 bases and J gave up 2 bases; unmatched junction bases: 1. The CDR3 DNA reads TGCGCCAGCAGCTTGGGGACTAGCGGGGGCAACACCGGGGAGCTGTTTTTT. Translating gives CASSLGTSGGNTGELFF.

V is TRBV29-1 and J is TRBJ1-6; D is undetermined. Germline assignment: CDR1 SQVTM and CDR2 ANQGSEA. The CDR3 covers 14 residues. Trimming left V 4 bases short and J 9 bases short, with 16 bases between. CDR3 region: CSVVISFLLSPLHF. CDR3 DNA: TGCAGCGTTGTAATATCTTTTCTTCTTTCACCCCTCCACTTT.

V is TRBV19 and J is TRBJ2-2; 10 bases are a match to TRBD1. There are 17 residues in the CDR3. The germline V gene encodes CDR1 LNHDA and CDR2 SQIVND (reference sequence). The V segment lost 5 bases and the J segment 2 bases; nucleotides outside the gene matches: 8. The DNA of the CDR3 is TGTGCCAGTAGTGCGGGGACAGGGGACCCTAACACCGGGGAGCTGTTTTTT. Its translation: CASSAGTGDPNTGELFF.

The rearrangement uses TRBV5-1 and TRBJ1-2; a possible D gene is TRBD1 (6 bases). This CDR3 contains 15 residues. Germline V gene data show CDR1 as SGHRS and CDR2 as YFSETQ. V was pared by 1 base and J by 0 bases, with 10 bases between. CDR3 coding DNA: TGCGCCAGCAGCTTGACAGGGCTTCCTAACTATGGCTACACCTTC. Translation gives CASSLTGLPNYGYTF. Looking up the rest from reference TRBV5-1 and TRBJ1-2 gives the full variable domain: KAGVTQTPRYLIKTRGQQVTLSCSPISGHRSVSWYQQTPGQGLQFLFEYFSETQRNKGNFPGRFSGRQFSNSRSEMNVSTLELGDSALYLCASSLTGLPNYGYTFGSGTRLTVV.

This sequence joins TRBV28 and TRBJ1-5; 11 bases line up with TRBD1. Germline CDR1 and CDR2: MDHEN and SYDVKM. The CDR3 contains 17 residues. V shed 3 bases and J 5 bases; nucleotides not matched to a gene: 9. The CDR3 DNA reads as TGTGCCAGCAGTTTGGACAGGGGGCATGGGGTCTATCAGCCCCAGCATTTT. It encodes CASSLDRGHGVYQPQHF.

This clone has more than one count but fewer than ten. The rearrangement links TRBV28 to TRBJ2-1, with a weak D call TRBD2 (6 bases). V gave up 8 bases and J gave up 4 bases, with 15 bases separating them. The length of the CDR3 is 14 residues. Germline V gene data show CDR1 as MDHEN and CDR2 as SYDVKM. The DNA for the CDR3 is TGTGCCAGCCCCCCGACCCGGGGGTACAATGAGCAGTTCTTC. This codes for CASPPTRGYNEQFF.

The chain couples TRBV11-2 to TRBJ2-1; D gene uncertain. The germline CDR1 and CDR2 sequences are SGHAT and FQNNGV. The CDR3 has 14 amino acids. The V and J ends lost 3 bases and 8 bases respectively, with 14 bases between them. Here the CDR3 reads CASSFVGGGHEQFF. CDR3 DNA sequence: TGTGCCAGCAGCTTTGTCGGCGGCGGCCATGAGCAGTTCTTC.

This rearrangement joins TRBV10-3 to TRBJ1-1; D remains unclear. The CDR3 runs to 16 residues. V was shortened by 2 bases and J by 0 bases, with 13 bases between the two germline ends. CDR1 and CDR2 (germline): ENHRY, SYGVKD. The CDR3 here is CAISETELGMNTEAFF. CDR3 nucleotides: TGTGCCATCAGTGAGACAGAGCTCGGGATGAACACTGAAGCTTTCTTT.